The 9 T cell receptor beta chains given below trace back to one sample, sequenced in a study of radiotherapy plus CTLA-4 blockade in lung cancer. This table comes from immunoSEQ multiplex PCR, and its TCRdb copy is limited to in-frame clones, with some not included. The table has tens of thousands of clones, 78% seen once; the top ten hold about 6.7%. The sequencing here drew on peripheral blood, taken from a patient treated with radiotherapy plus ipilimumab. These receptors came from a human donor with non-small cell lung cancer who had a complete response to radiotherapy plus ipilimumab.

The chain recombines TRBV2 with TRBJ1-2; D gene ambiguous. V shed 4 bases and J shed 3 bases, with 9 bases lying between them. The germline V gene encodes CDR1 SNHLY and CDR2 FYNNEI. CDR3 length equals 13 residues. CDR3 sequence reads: CASSGGGYYGYTF. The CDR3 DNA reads TGTGCCAGCAGTGGTGGCGGATACTATGGCTACACCTTC.

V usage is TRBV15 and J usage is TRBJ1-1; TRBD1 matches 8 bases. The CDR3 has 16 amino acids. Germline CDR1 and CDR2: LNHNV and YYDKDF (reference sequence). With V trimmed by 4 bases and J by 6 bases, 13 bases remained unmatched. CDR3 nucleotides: TGTGCCACCAGCAAAAAGGCCGCAGGGGGCGACCCTGAAGCTTTCTTT. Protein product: CATSKKAAGGDPEAFF.

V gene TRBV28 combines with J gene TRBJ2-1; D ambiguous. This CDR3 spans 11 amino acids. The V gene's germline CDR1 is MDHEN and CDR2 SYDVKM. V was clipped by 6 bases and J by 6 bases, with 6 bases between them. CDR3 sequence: CASRAPNEQFF. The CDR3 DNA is TGTGCCAGCAGGGCCCCCAATGAGCAGTTCTTC.

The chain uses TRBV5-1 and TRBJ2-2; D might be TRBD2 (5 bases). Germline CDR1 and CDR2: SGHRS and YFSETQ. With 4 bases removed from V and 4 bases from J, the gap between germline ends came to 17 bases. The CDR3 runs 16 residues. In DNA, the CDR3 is TGCGCCAGCAGCCTCTCCCCGACTACGTCCACCGGGGAGCTGTTTTTT. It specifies CASSLSPTTSTGELFF.

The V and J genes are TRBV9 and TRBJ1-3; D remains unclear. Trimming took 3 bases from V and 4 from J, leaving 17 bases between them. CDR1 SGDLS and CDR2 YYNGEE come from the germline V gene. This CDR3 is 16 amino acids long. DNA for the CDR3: TGTGCCAGCAGCGCCCCCGTAAATTCAGACGGAAACACCATATATTTT. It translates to CASSAPVNSDGNTIYF.

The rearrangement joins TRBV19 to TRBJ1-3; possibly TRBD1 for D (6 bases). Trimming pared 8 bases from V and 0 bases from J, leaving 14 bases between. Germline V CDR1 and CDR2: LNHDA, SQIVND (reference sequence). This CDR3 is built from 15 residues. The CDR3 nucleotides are TGTGCCAGTCTAGCAGGGGATAACTCTGGAAACACCATATATTTT. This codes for CASLAGDNSGNTIYF.

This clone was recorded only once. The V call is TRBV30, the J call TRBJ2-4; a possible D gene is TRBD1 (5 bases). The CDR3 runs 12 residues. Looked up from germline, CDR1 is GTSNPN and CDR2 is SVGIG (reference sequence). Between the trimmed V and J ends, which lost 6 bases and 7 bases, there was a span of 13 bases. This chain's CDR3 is CACREEGNIQYF. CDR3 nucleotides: TGTGCCTGCAGGGAAGAAGGGAACATTCAGTACTTC. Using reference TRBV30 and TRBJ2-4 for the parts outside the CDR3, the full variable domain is SQTIHQWPATLVQPVGSPLSLECTVEGTSNPNLYWYRQAAGRGLQLLFYSVGIGQISSEVPQNLSASRPQDRQFILSSKKLLLSDSGFYLCACREEGNIQYFGAGTRLSVL.

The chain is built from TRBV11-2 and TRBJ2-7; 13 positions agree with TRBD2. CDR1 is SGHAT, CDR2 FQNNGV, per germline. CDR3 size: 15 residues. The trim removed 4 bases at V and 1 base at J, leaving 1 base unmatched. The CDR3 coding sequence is TGTGCCAGCAGCTCACTAGCGGGAGGGTCCTACGAGCAGTACGTC. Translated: CASSSLAGGSYEQYV.

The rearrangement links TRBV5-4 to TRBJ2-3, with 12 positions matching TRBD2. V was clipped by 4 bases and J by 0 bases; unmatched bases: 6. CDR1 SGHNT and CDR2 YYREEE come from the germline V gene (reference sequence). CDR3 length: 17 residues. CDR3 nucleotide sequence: TGTGCCAGCAGCCCAGGGACTAGCGGGCCCAGCACAGATACGCAGTATTTT. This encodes CASSPGTSGPSTDTQYF. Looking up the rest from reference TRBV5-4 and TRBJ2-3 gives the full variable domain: ETGVTQSPTHLIKTRGQQVTLRCSSQSGHNTVSWYQQALGQGPQFIFQYYREEENGRGNFPPRFSGLQFPNYSSELNVNALELDDSALYLCASSPGTSGPSTDTQYFGPGTRLTVL.